This T cell receptor beta chain was captured in a study of response to subunit inactivated influenza vaccine. Study findings and constraints: The study's authors posited that every seasonal influenza vaccination enlists few new T cells.

Of note for this clonotype: Its target is unknown.

TCRdb reprocessed the RT-PCR reads via MiXCR and lists one record per CDR3 protein. Among around 750,000 distinct CDR3 sequences listed, less than 25% were seen once. The CDR3 contains 15 residues. Unmatched junction bases numbered 8, after V lost 6 bases and J lost 9 bases. Germline V lookup: CDR1 KGHDR, CDR2 SFDVKD. The material was PBMCs from blood, obtained about 5 days after vaccination. The receptor was derived from a man aged 45-65 years who received an inactivated influenza vaccine. V gene TRBV24-1 combines with J gene TRBJ2-1; 12 nucleotides match TRBD1. CDR3 nucleotides: TGTGCCACCAGTACAGGGGGACAGGGGGCAGGTGAGCAGTTCTTC. It encodes CATSTGGQGAGEQFF.